This T cell receptor beta chain was found in a study of cytomegalovirus exposure and HLA in healthy donors. Both 60 Vbeta primers and 13 Jbeta primers went into the PCR. Per the original methods: A later analysis tallied some 84 million unique TCR beta chains, around 10 million of them shared. TCRdb keeps only in-frame clones here, not all; method: immunoSEQ multiplex PCR. V, J and clone size are those of that table, while D and trimming were read from the DNA. Altogether fewer than 70,000 clones are present, about 79% being singletons, with the ten largest covering approximately 1.7%. Of note for this clone: What it binds is unknown.

CDR1 SGHDT and CDR2 YYEEEE come from the germline V gene. V was pared by 6 bases and J by 8 bases, with 8 bases of the junction left unmatched. The CDR3 length is 14 residues. General observations from the study: The productive fraction for most TCR beta V segments was about 87% or about 30% in an earlier analysis. Later analysis revealed greater clonal expansion in HLA-associated TCR beta chains than in equally common others. CMV serostatus was the sole immune exposure information available.

This sequence was found in a man aged 40-49 years in good health and CMV-seronegative. The chain uses TRBV5-6 and TRBJ1-4, with TRBD1 identical over 9 bases. The material sequenced was PBMCs. The CDR3 reads CASNTGQGGEKLFF. CDR3 coding DNA: TGTGCCAGCAACACGGGACAGGGCGGGGAAAAACTGTTTTTT.